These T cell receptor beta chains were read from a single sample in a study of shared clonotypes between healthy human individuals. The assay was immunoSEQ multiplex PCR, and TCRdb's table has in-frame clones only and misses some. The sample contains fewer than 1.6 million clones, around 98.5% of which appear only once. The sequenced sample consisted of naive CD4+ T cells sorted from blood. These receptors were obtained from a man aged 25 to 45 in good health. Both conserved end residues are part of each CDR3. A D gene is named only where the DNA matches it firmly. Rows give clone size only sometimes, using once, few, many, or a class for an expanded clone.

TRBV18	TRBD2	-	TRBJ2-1	CASSPMRLAGTNSYNEQFF	TGTGCCAGCTCACCGATGAGACTAGCGGGAACCAACTCCTACAATGAGCAGTTCTTC
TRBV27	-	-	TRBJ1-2	CASSLGLSLAYGYTF	TGTGCCAGCAGTTTGGGCTTGAGCCTAGCCTATGGCTACACCTTC
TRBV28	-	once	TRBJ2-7	CASSAPGPTYEQYF	TGTGCCAGCAGCGCACCGGGTCCAACGTACGAGCAGTACTTC
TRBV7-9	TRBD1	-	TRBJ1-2	CASSRYRGPYGYTF	TGTGCCAGCAGCCGGTATAGGGGGCCCTATGGCTACACCTTC
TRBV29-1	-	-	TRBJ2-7	CSVADTTYEQYF	TGCAGCGTTGCCGACACCACCTACGAGCAGTACTTC
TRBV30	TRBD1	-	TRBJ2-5	CAWSTRGRETQYF	TGTGCCTGGAGTACCAGGGGGCGGGAGACCCAGTACTTC
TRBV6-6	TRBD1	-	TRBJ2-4	CASSYSDRGHIQYF	TGTGCCAGCAGTTACTCCGACAGGGGGCACATTCAGTACTTC
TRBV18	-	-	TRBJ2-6	CASSPLRAPGANVLTF	TGTGCCAGCTCACCACTCAGGGCACCTGGGGCCAACGTCCTGACTTTC
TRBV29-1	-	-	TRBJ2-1	CSVFERRYNEQFF	TGCAGCGTTTTCGAGCGACGCTACAATGAGCAGTTCTTC
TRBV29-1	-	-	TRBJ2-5	CSVTTHGLGETQYF	TGCAGCGTTACGACCCACGGGTTAGGGGAGACCCAGTACTTC
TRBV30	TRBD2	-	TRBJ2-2	CAWGRDNTGELFF	TGTGCTTGGGGGAGGGACAACACCGGGGAGCTGTTTTTT
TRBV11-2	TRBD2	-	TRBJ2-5	CASSLVRLAETQYF	TGTGCCAGCAGCTTAGTCCGACTAGCAGAGACCCAGTACTTC
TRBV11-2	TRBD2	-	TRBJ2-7	CASSLAPGLAAYEQYF	TGTGCCAGCAGCTTAGCCCCAGGGCTAGCGGCTTACGAGCAGTACTTC
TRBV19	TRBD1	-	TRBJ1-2	CASSHDRGRDGYTF	TGTGCCAGTAGCCATGACAGGGGAAGGGATGGCTACACCTTC
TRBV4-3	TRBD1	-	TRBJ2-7	CASARGQGLEQYF	TGCGCCAGCGCCCGGGGACAGGGTTTGGAGCAGTACTTC
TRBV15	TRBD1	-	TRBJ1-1	CATSRDKTGGTEAFF	TGTGCCACCAGCAGAGATAAGACAGGGGGGACTGAAGCTTTCTTT
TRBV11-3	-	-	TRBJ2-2	CASSLQRTNTGELFF	TGTGCCAGCAGCTTACAGCGTACGAACACCGGGGAGCTGTTTTTT
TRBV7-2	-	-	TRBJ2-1	CASSLAHGPEQFF	TGTGCCAGCAGCTTAGCGCACGGGCCCGAGCAGTTCTTC
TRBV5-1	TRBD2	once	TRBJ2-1	CASSPPGLVNNEQFF	TGCGCCAGCAGCCCTCCGGGACTAGTTAATAATGAGCAGTTCTTC
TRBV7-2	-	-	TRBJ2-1	CASSLGAAFTFGKFF	TGTGCCAGCAGCTTAGGGGCGGCCTTTACCTTCGGAAAATTCTTC
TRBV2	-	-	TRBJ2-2	CASSRDHLNTGELFF	TGTGCCAGCAGTCGGGACCACCTCAACACCGGGGAGCTGTTTTTT
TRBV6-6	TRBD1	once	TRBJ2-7	CASSYSMGTAYEQYF	TGTGCCAGCAGTTACTCGATGGGGACAGCCTACGAGCAGTACTTC
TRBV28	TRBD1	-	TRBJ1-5	CASSFRDRPYYSNQPQHF	TGTGCCAGCAGTTTCCGGGACAGGCCTTACTATAGCAATCAGCCCCAGCATTTT
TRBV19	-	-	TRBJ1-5	CASIGQSQPQHF	TGTGCCAGTATAGGACAGAGCCAGCCCCAGCATTTT
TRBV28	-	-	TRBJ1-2	CASKQGLYGYTF	TGTGCCAGCAAACAGGGCCTCTATGGCTACACCTTC
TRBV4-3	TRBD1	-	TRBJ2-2	CASSQEGRGTGELFF	TGCGCCAGCAGCCAAGAGGGCAGGGGGACCGGGGAGCTGTTTTTT
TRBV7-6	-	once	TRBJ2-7	CASSPSVAEQYF	TGTGCCAGCAGCCCCTCCGTTGCCGAGCAGTACTTC
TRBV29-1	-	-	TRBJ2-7	CSVLIGGAKGEQYF	TGCAGCGTGTTAATTGGGGGCGCGAAGGGCGAGCAGTACTTC
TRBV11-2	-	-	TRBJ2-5	CASSVSLPRETQYF	TGTGCCAGCAGCGTCAGTCTCCCTCGGGAGACCCAGTACTTC
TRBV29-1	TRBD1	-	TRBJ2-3	CSVGALAGTGGNTDTQYF	TGCAGCGTCGGTGCCTTAGCCGGGACAGGGGGGAACACAGATACGCAGTATTTT